The present entry profiles one T cell receptor (beta chain) with its context. These data belong to a study of cytomegalovirus exposure and HLA in healthy donors. Germline CDR1 reads ENHRY; CDR2 reads SYGVKD. The germline V and J ends were trimmed by 11 bases and 0 bases, with 19 bases remaining between them. The CDR3 is 15 residues long. The PCR employed 60 Vbeta primers together with 13 Jbeta primers. Sequencing used immunoSEQ multiplex PCR; TCRdb keeps in-frame clones, though not all of them. Seen here are around 180,000 clones, around 81% observed once, and the top ten hold around 2%. All donors participated as healthy donors of bone marrow.

This clonotype originated in a woman aged 18 to 35 in good health and CMV-seropositive. Input material: PBMCs. This rearrangement joins TRBV10-3 to TRBJ1-2; D unclear. The CDR3 sequence is CAVRPGDTSNYGYTF. CDR3 sequence (DNA): TGTGCCGTAAGACCCGGCGACACCTCTAACTATGGCTACACCTTC.